A single sample is the source of the 20 T cell receptor beta chains below, sequenced in a study of Tregs in tolerant kidney transplant recipients. Profiling relied on immunoSEQ multiplex PCR, and the TCRdb table lists in-frame clones only, not all of them. Among roughly 86,000 clones listed, 80% to 95% were seen once. The nonmyeloablative bone marrow transplants came from related graft donors, with transient mixed chimerism. Source: CD4+ T cells from blood (PBMCs), taken 12 months after the transplant. All receptors come from a human patient who received a combined kidney and bone marrow transplant. Some of the T cells might come from the graft donor.

The gene calls are TRBV28 and TRBJ2-3, with 12 bases that match TRBD2. CDR1 is MDHEN, CDR2 SYDVKM, per germline. The V gene end was trimmed by 4 bases and the J gene end by 2 bases; junction bases not matched to a gene: 4. There are 16 residues in the CDR3. The chain's CDR3 is CASSSGLAGITDTQYF. For the CDR3, the DNA is TGTGCCAGCAGTTCCGGACTAGCGGGGATCACAGATACGCAGTATTTT.

The V and J genes are TRBV19 and TRBJ2-3, with D perhaps matching TRBD2 (7 bases). Germline V CDR1 and CDR2: LNHDA, SQIVND (reference sequence). There are 18 residues in the CDR3. Trimming pared 3 bases from V and 0 bases from J, leaving 19 bases between. As DNA, the CDR3 is TGTGCCAGTAGTATTGGCGGGAGTGGGGGCTATAGCACAGATACGCAGTATTTT. As protein: CASSIGGSGGYSTDTQYF.

The CDR3: CASSHGANYGYTF. The DNA of the CDR3 is TGTGCCAGCAGCCATGGGGCCAACTATGGCTACACCTTC. The rearrangement joins TRBV11-3 to TRBJ1-2; D perhaps matches TRBD1 (5 bases). The CDR3 contains 13 residues. V was cut by 5 bases and J by 2 bases, with 9 bases left in between. The V gene's germline CDR1 is SGHNT and CDR2 YENEEA.

This rearrangement joins TRBV29-1 to TRBJ1-5; D is perhaps TRBD1 (6 bases). This CDR3 is 13 amino acids long. Germline values: CDR1 SQVTM, CDR2 ANQGSEA. Between the trimmed V and J ends, which lost 4 bases and 4 bases, there was a span of 11 bases. The CDR3 reads CSVADRNNQPQHF. The CDR3 DNA is TGCAGCGTTGCCGACAGGAATAATCAGCCCCAGCATTTT.

This rearrangement joins TRBV13 to TRBJ1-5; the D is unclear. The CDR3 is 12 amino acids. The V end was cut by 3 bases, the J end by 4 bases, with 4 bases between. CDR1 and CDR2 (germline): PRHDT, FYEKMQ (reference sequence). CDR3 amino acids: CASSFLNQPQHF. The CDR3 nucleotides read TGTGCCAGCAGCTTTCTTAATCAGCCCCAGCATTTT.

This chain links TRBV27 with TRBJ2-5; 9 nucleotides match TRBD1. The end of the DNA fits TRBJ2-7 better, so the J call may be wrong. CDR1 is MNHEY and CDR2 is SMNVEV in the germline V gene (reference sequence). This CDR3 is built from 14 residues. DNA of the CDR3: TGTGCCAGCAGACAACGGGGACAGGGTCACGAGCAGTACTTC. It specifies CASRQRGQGHEQYF.

The chain has TRBV5-1 and TRBJ1-2; D perhaps matches TRBD1 (5 bases). The CDR3 is 16 amino acids. Germline V gene sequence: CDR1 SGHRS, CDR2 YFSETQ. Trimming stripped 4 bases from V and 1 base from J, with 17 bases between. CDR3 DNA: TGCGCCAGCAGCCAAATGGGGGGGGTGCTTAACTATGGCTACACCTTC. Translating gives CASSQMGGVLNYGYTF.

The chain's CDR3 is CASSLITGSSYNEQFF. CDR3 in DNA: TGTGCCAGCAGTTTAATAACAGGGAGCTCCTACAATGAGCAGTTCTTC. The chain joins TRBV28 to TRBJ2-1; perhaps TRBD1 as D (6 bases). Germline V gene data show CDR1 as MDHEN and CDR2 as SYDVKM. V shed 2 bases and J shed 0 bases, with 11 bases lying between them. The CDR3 is made up of 16 amino acids.

The V gene is TRBV4-1, the J gene TRBJ2-5; 12 positions match TRBD1. The CDR3 spans 18 residues. J was trimmed by 4 bases and V by 3 bases; bases with no gene match: 12. Germline V gene lookup returns CDR1 MGHRA and CDR2 YSYEKL. The CDR3 here is CASSQWGLGTGGLETQYF. As DNA, the CDR3 is TGCGCCAGCAGCCAGTGGGGATTGGGGACAGGGGGCTTAGAGACCCAGTACTTC.

Points on this clone: The junction shows a germline mismatch at one end, possibly a read error. The rearrangement joins TRBV4-3 to TRBJ2-1; 15 bases match TRBD2. The CDR3 totals 15 residues. The germline CDR1 and CDR2 sequences are LGHNA and YSLEER. This CDR3 is CASSWTGTSGGPPVF. CDR3 DNA sequence: TGCGCCAGCAGCTGGACGGGGACTAGCGGGGGGCCCCCTGTCTTC.

The rearrangement links TRBV7-6 to TRBJ1-1; possibly TRBD1 for D (6 bases). This CDR3 contains 13 residues. The germline V and J ends were trimmed by 5 bases and 8 bases, with 15 bases remaining between them. Germline lookup yields CDR1 SGHVS and CDR2 FNYEAQ. CDR3 region: CASSQGWRGEAFF. For the CDR3, the DNA is TGTGCCAGCAGCCAGGGGTGGAGAGGCGAAGCTTTCTTT.

V gene TRBV5-1 combines with J gene TRBJ2-3; D perhaps matches TRBD2 (6 bases). V dropped 0 bases and J dropped 6 bases, with 14 bases sitting between them. This CDR3 is built from 15 residues. The germline V gene encodes CDR1 SGHRS and CDR2 YFSETQ. In nucleotides, the CDR3 is TGCGCCAGCAGCTTGGACTTTAAACGGGGGGATACGCAGTATTTT. This translates into CASSLDFKRGDTQYF.

The chain couples TRBV18 to TRBJ2-1; D is unclear. V was clipped by 6 bases and J by 0 bases, with 9 bases between them. The V gene's germline CDR1 is KGHSH and CDR2 LQKENI. The CDR3 consists of 14 residues. The CDR3: CASSLSYSYNEQFF. The CDR3 DNA reads TGTGCCAGCTCCCTGAGCTACTCCTACAATGAGCAGTTCTTC.

The rearrangement joins TRBV5-1 to TRBJ2-1, with 8 bases fitting TRBD2. V lost 4 bases and J lost 6; bases outside the gene matches: 12. CDR3 length: 16 amino acids. Germline CDR1 is SGHRS and CDR2 is YFSETQ. The CDR3 coding sequence is TGCGCCAGCAGCCGGCCTCTAGCGGGCGAAACCAATGAGCAGTTCTTC. This translates into CASSRPLAGETNEQFF. The variable domain in full, with the rest retrieved from reference TRBV5-1 and TRBJ2-1, is KAGVTQTPRYLIKTRGQQVTLSCSPISGHRSVSWYQQTPGQGLQFLFEYFSETQRNKGNFPGRFSGRQFSNSRSEMNVSTLELGDSALYLCASSRPLAGETNEQFFGPGTRLTVL.

V is TRBV30 and J is TRBJ1-6, with D tentatively TRBD1 (5 bases). Trimming shortened V by 0 bases and J by 7 bases, and 13 bases separated the two germline ends. Germline CDR1 and CDR2: GTSNPN and SVGIG (reference sequence). CDR3 length: 15 amino acids. CDR3: CAWSVGGTLNSPLHF. DNA of the CDR3: TGTGCCTGGAGTGTTGGCGGGACCTTGAATTCACCCCTCCACTTT.

The chain combines TRBV19 with TRBJ1-2; 8 bases align to TRBD1. Germline trimming cut 6 bases from V and 8 bases from J; bases unmatched to any gene: 11. CDR1 is LNHDA, CDR2 SQIVND, per germline (reference sequence). This CDR3 contains 14 residues. The CDR3 nucleotides read TGTGCCAGTAGAACTCAGGACAGGGTGGACGGCTACACCTTC. It translates to CASRTQDRVDGYTF.

V usage is TRBV10-1 and J usage is TRBJ1-6, with 8 bases matching TRBD1. The CDR3 loop spans 14 amino acids. In germline, CDR1 is WNHNN, CDR2 SYGVQD (reference sequence). Germline trimming cut 4 bases from V and 8 bases from J; bases unmatched to any gene: 4. The CDR3 loop is CASSGGQEDSPLHF. The CDR3 region has the DNA TGCGCCAGCAGTGGGGGACAGGAGGATTCACCCCTCCACTTT.

The V and J genes are TRBV4-1 and TRBJ2-5; TRBD1 matches 8 bases. The CDR3 is 16 amino acids. Trimming took 1 base from V and 1 from J; bases not matched to a gene: 5. Germline CDR1 MGHRA, CDR2 YSYEKL. CDR3 in amino acids: CASSQGRGLGQETQYF. In DNA, the CDR3 is TGCGCCAGCAGCCAAGGCAGGGGGCTCGGCCAAGAGACCCAGTACTTC.

With regard to this clone: Other DNA sequences in the sample encode the same CDR3. This chain links TRBV7-7 with TRBJ2-2; TRBD1 matches 9 bases. Germline V gene lookup returns CDR1 SSHAT and CDR2 FNYEAQ (reference sequence). The CDR3 extends over 16 amino acids. The V gene end was trimmed by 3 bases and the J gene end by 0 bases; junction bases not matched to a gene: 2. CDR3 coding DNA: TGTGCCAGCAGCTTGAGGACAGGGGCGAACACCGGGGAGCTGTTTTTT. Residues: CASSLRTGANTGELFF. The full variable domain, with the rest looked up from reference TRBV7-7 and TRBJ2-2, is GAGVSQSPRYKVTKRGQDVTLRCDPISSHATLYWYQQALGQGPEFLTYFNYEAQPDKSGLPSDRFSAERPEGSISTLTIQRTEQRDSAMYRCASSLRTGANTGELFFGEGSRLTVL.

The gene calls are TRBV11-3 and TRBJ2-3; no definite D call. This CDR3 spans 15 amino acids. The V end was cut by 3 bases, the J end by 0 bases, with 10 bases between. Germline assignment: CDR1 SGHNT and CDR2 YENEEA. The CDR3 region has the DNA TGTGCCAGCAGCTTTTTGAGATCTAGCACAGATACGCAGTATTTT. It codes for CASSFLRSSTDTQYF.